This is a list of T cell receptor beta chains from one sample in a study of blood T cell repertoires in COVID-19. The repertoire was sequenced with immunoSEQ multiplex PCR; TCRdb's copy has only in-frame clones and lacks some. The table has 40,000 to 60,000 clones, about 83% seen once. The specimen was peripheral blood. These receptors originate from a human donor in a cohort sampled during active COVID-19. CDR3s include the opening cysteine and the closing phenylalanine or tryptophan. D genes are given only for firm matches. Size is stated for part of the rows, as once, few or many counts, or as a class when the clone is expanded.

TRBJ2-1,TRBV7-9,.,TRBD1,TGTGCCAGCAGCTCGGACAGGGGAACAAATGAGCAGTTCTTC,CASSSDRGTNEQFF
TRBJ2-2,TRBV3-1/TRBV3-2,.,TRBD2,TGTGCCAGCAGCCAGAGGGCTAGCGGGAGTGCCACCGGGGAGCTGTTTTTT,CASSQRASGSATGELFF
TRBJ1-1,TRBV5-1,.,.,TGCGCCAGCAGCTTGAAGGGGCTGGAGACTTTCTTT,CASSLKGLETFF
TRBJ2-5,TRBV9,.,TRBD1,TGTGCCAGCAGCGTAGATTTGGGAAACAGGGGGCGCGAGACCCAGTACTTC,CASSVDLGNRGRETQYF
TRBJ2-2,TRBV19,.,.,TGTGCCAGTAGTGGAACCGGGGGCGGGGAGCTGTTTTTT,CASSGTGGGELFF
TRBJ1-6,TRBV10-3,.,.,TGTGCCATCAGTGAGCCGGGGGGAGGGACACCCCTCCACTTT,CAISEPGGGTPLHF
TRBJ2-5,TRBV15,.,TRBD1,TGTGCCACCAGCAGAGGGTCCGACAGGGGACAAGAGACCCAGTACTTC,CATSRGSDRGQETQYF
TRBJ2-4,TRBV19,.,.,TGTGCCAGTAGTACGGTTTTTTTAGCCAAAAACATTCAGTACTTC,CASSTVFLAKNIQYF
TRBJ2-3,TRBV7-2,.,TRBD2,TGTGCCAGCAGCCCGGGAGGGGCTACAGATACGCAGTATTTT,CASSPGGATDTQYF
TRBJ1-2,TRBV11-1,.,TRBD1,TGTGCCAGCAGAAAAACAGGGGGATACGGCTACACCTTC,CASRKTGGYGYTF
TRBJ2-3,TRBV2,.,TRBD1,TGTGCCAGCAGTGAAAGGATCCGGGACAGGAGAACAGATACGCAGTATTTT,CASSERIRDRRTDTQYF
TRBJ2-3,TRBV29-1,.,.,TGCAGCTCCGAGGGCGTTAGCACAGATACGCAGTATTTT,CSSEGVSTDTQYF
TRBJ1-2,TRBV29-1,.,.,TGCAGCGTTGAAGATCTGAGGGTCGGTGGCTACACCTTC,CSVEDLRVGGYTF
TRBJ2-2,TRBV5-6,few,TRBD1,TGTGCCAGCAGCTTAGCAGGGGGCAAAAGGACCGGGGAGCTGTTTTTT,CASSLAGGKRTGELFF
TRBJ2-4,TRBV11-2,.,.,TGTGCCAGCAGCTTACCTGAGAACATTCAGTACTTC,CASSLPENIQYF
TRBJ2-3,TRBV19,once,TRBD2,TGTGCCAGTAGTATAGAGGGTAGCGGGGGAGATACGCAGTATTTT,CASSIEGSGGDTQYF
TRBJ1-3,TRBV27,few,.,TGTGCCAGCAGTCCTGACACCTCTGGAAACACCATATATTTT,CASSPDTSGNTIYF
TRBJ2-7,TRBV4-3,.,TRBD2,TGCGCCAGCAGCCAAGAGGCTAGCGGGGGCCCCGCCTCCTACGAGCAGTACTTC,CASSQEASGGPASYEQYF
TRBJ2-7,TRBV3-1/TRBV3-2,few,.,TGTGCCAGCAGCCCCAGCTCCTACGAGCAGTACTTC,CASSPSSYEQYF
TRBJ2-5,TRBV10-1,.,TRBD2,TGCGCCAGCAGTGTAGCGGGATCCTGGGAGACCCAGTACTTC,CASSVAGSWETQYF
TRBJ1-1,TRBV7-9,.,TRBD1,TGTGCCAGCAGCTGGTCTGTCGACAGGGGGAACACTGAAGCTTTCTTT,CASSWSVDRGNTEAFF
TRBJ1-3,TRBV3-1/TRBV3-2,.,TRBD1,TGTGCCAGCAGCCAAGGTCACGGGACAGGAGATGCTGGAAACACCATATATTTT,CASSQGHGTGDAGNTIYF
TRBJ2-1,TRBV5-1,.,TRBD2,TGCGCCAGCAGCTTGGGGGCTAGCGGGAATCGGATGAGCTCCTACAATGAGCAGTTCTTC,CASSLGASGNRMSSYNEQFF
TRBJ1-1,TRBV6-5,.,TRBD1,TGTGCCAGCAGTTCCTCAGGGGGGGGCACTGAAGCTTTCTTT,CASSSSGGGTEAFF
TRBJ2-2,TRBV13,.,TRBD1,TGTGCCAGCAGCTTATCGGGACAGCCATCGAACACCGGGGAGCTGTTTTTT,CASSLSGQPSNTGELFF
TRBJ2-7,TRBV6-1,.,.,TGTGCCAGCAGTGAAGCCCCTCGGGGGTCCTCGCGCTACGAGCAGTACTTC,CASSEAPRGSSRYEQYF
TRBJ2-3,TRBV5-1,.,TRBD2,TGCGCCAGCCATAAACGGGGGGGTGGCACAGATACGCAGTATTTT,CASHKRGGGTDTQYF
TRBJ2-3,TRBV25-1,once,TRBD2,TGTGCCAGCAGTGGGGCCGGGGGGGCGGCCCAAACGCAGTATTTT,CASSGAGGAAQTQYF
TRBJ2-7,TRBV6-1,.,TRBD1,TGTGCCAGCAGTGAAGGAGGACAGGATTACGAGCAGTACTTC,CASSEGGQDYEQYF
TRBJ2-3,TRBV6-2/TRBV6-3,.,.,TGTGCCAGCAGCAACTCATTTTCTAGCACAGATACGCAGTATTTT,CASSNSFSSTDTQYF
TRBJ2-7,TRBV19,.,TRBD2,TGTGCCAGTAGTATGGGAGTAGCGGGAGTAACCTACGAGCAGTACTTC,CASSMGVAGVTYEQYF
TRBJ1-1,TRBV20-1,.,TRBD1,TGCAGTGCTAGTACGACAGGGGGCGTCACTGAAGCTTTCTTT,CSASTTGGVTEAFF